The 3 T cell receptor beta chains given below trace back to one sample, sequenced in a study of tumour-infiltrating T cells in Burkitt lymphoma. TCRdb's table, derived via immunoSEQ multiplex PCR, lists solely in-frame clones and lacks some. The sample holds tens of thousands of clones, around a third seen once. Material: tumor tissue. The receptors here all came from a human donor with Burkitt lymphoma.

This clone occurred a few times. The genes are TRBV6-5 and TRBJ2-1, with D possibly matching TRBD1 (6 bases). Between the trimmed V and J ends, which lost 5 bases and 0 bases, there was a span of 11 bases. Germline V lookup: CDR1 MNHEY, CDR2 SVGAGI. This CDR3 has 15 amino acids. Here the CDR3 DNA reads TGTGCCAGCAGTCCGACAGGCTACTCCTACAATGAGCAGTTCTTC. Its translation: CASSPTGYSYNEQFF.

V and J are TRBV5-1 and TRBJ1-1, with unresolved D. Per the germline V gene, CDR1 is SGHRS and CDR2 is YFSETQ. CDR3 length: 15 residues. Trimming cost V 0 bases and J 0 bases, with 9 bases left between them. As DNA, the CDR3 is TGCGCCAGCAGCTTGGCTCCGGGGATGAACACTGAAGCTTTCTTT. It is translated as CASSLAPGMNTEAFF. Variable domain in full (rest from reference TRBV5-1 and TRBJ1-1): KAGVTQTPRYLIKTRGQQVTLSCSPISGHRSVSWYQQTPGQGLQFLFEYFSETQRNKGNFPGRFSGRQFSNSRSEMNVSTLELGDSALYLCASSLAPGMNTEAFFGQGTRLTVV.

The chain uses TRBV7-8 and TRBJ1-5; TRBD1 agrees at 7 bases. V shed 2 bases, J shed 6 bases, and the junction held 7 bases outside the gene matches. Looked up from germline, CDR1 is SGHVS and CDR2 is FQNEAQ. The CDR3 runs to 15 residues. The CDR3 loop is CASSLSEGAVQPQHF. The CDR3 DNA is TGTGCCAGCAGCTTATCTGAGGGGGCGGTTCAGCCCCAGCATTTT. Complete variable domain (other parts from reference TRBV7-8 and TRBJ1-5): GAGVSQSPRYKVAKRGQDVALRCDPISGHVSLFWYQQALGQGPEFLTYFQNEAQLDKSGLPSDRFFAERPEGSVSTLKIQRTQQEDSAVYLCASSLSEGAVQPQHFGDGTRLSIL.